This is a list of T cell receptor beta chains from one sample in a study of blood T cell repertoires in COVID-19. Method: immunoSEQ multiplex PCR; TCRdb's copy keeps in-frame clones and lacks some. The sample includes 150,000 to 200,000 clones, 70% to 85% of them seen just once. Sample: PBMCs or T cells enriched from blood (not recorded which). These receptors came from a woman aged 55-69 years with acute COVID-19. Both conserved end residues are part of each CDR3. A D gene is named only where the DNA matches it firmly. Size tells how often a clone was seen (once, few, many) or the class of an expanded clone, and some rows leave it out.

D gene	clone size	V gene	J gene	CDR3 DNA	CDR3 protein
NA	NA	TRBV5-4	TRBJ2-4	TGTGCCAGCAGCTTGGCCGGAGGTGGGGGGGCCAAAAACATTCAGTACTTC	CASSLAGGGGAKNIQYF
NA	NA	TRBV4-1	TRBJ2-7	TGCGCCAGCAGTCACAGTCATTCCCTCGGCGAGCAGTACTTC	CASSHSHSLGEQYF
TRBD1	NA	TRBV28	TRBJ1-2	TGTGCCACTACAGGGGAGGCATTCGGCTACACCTTC	CATTGEAFGYTF
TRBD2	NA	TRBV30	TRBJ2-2	TGTGCCTGGAGTAGGGGACTAGCGGGCACCGGGGAGCTGTTTTTT	CAWSRGLAGTGELFF
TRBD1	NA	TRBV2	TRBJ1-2	TGTGCCAGCACGCCGGGACAGGGCCTTTATGGCTACACCTTC	CASTPGQGLYGYTF
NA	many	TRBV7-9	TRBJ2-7	TGTGCCAGCAGCTTAGGGGGGCCCCACGAGCAGTACTTC	CASSLGGPHEQYF
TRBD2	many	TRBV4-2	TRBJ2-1	TGTGCCAGCAGCCCTAGCGGGGTGGTCAGCTCCTACAATGAGCAGTTCTTC	CASSPSGVVSSYNEQFF
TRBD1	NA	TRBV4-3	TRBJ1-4	TGCGCCAGCAGCCCCGGGACAGAGGTGGAAAAACTGTTTTTT	CASSPGTEVEKLFF
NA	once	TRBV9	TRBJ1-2	TGTGCCAGCAGCGTACAGGGGTTGGGTTATGGCTACACCTTC	CASSVQGLGYGYTF
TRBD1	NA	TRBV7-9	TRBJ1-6	TGTGCCAGCAGCTTGGGGACAGGGTTAACCATGCTCCACTTT	CASSLGTGLTMLHF
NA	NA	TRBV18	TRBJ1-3	TGTGCCAGCTCCGAGGGATTCTACTCTGGAAACACCATATATTTT	CASSEGFYSGNTIYF
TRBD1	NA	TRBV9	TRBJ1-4	TGTGCCAGCAGCGCCCAGACAGGGGGGGAGGAAAAACTGTTTTTT	CASSAQTGGEEKLFF
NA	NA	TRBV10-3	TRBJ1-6	TGTGCCATCAGTGAGCGGGAAATTCGGACGAATTCACCCCTCCACTTT	CAISEREIRTNSPLHF
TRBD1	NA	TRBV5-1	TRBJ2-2	TGCGCCAGCAGCTTCCGGACAGGAAACACCGGGGAGCTGTTTTTT	CASSFRTGNTGELFF
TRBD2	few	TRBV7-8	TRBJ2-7	TGTGCCAGCAGCTACCCCGGGACTAGCGGGGGGAGGCAGTACTTC	CASSYPGTSGGRQYF